This T cell receptor (beta chain) appears in the sequencing data of a study of cytomegalovirus exposure and HLA in healthy donors. Study results and caveats: Analysis performed later showed TCR beta chains linked to HLA being more clonally expanded than equally common others. Productive status was seen about 90% or about 30% of the time for most TCR beta V segments in an earlier analysis. Exclusion applied to some V segments, including TRBV6-2 and TRBV6-3, as they were indistinguishable. Sequences of the TCR beta chain were said to predict the HLA-A and HLA-B alleles of most subjects accurately.

Both 60 Vbeta primers and 13 Jbeta primers went into the PCR. Generated by immunoSEQ multiplex PCR, the TCRdb table keeps only in-frame clones and is missing some. The repertoire holds fewer than 200,000 clones, roughly 79% seen once, with roughly 5% in the top ten. This clone was counted once. What it recognizes is unknown. The V end was cut by 3 bases, the J end by 3 bases, with 12 bases between. The CDR3 has 15 residues. Germline V gene data show CDR1 as LNHDA and CDR2 as SQIVND (reference sequence). This clonotype originated in a woman aged 18-35 years in good health and CMV-seropositive. This chain joins TRBV19 and TRBJ2-1; D might be TRBD1 (6 bases). The source material was PBMCs. DNA of the CDR3: TGTGCCAGTAGTATTGTCAGGGGCGGCTACAATGAGCAGTTCTTC. It specifies CASSIVRGGYNEQFF.